This is a list of T cell receptor beta chains from one sample in a study of monozygotic twins with inflammatory bowel disease. TCRdb derives one entry per CDR3 protein from the 5' RACE reads, leaving out DNA. This table lists about 160,000 distinct CDR3 sequences. Input material: blood. The receptor source for this set is a human donor with ulcerative colitis or Crohn's disease, or a healthy co-twin of an affected twin (not recorded which). Both conserved end residues are part of each CDR3.

V: TRBV12-5; J: TRBJ2-7; CDR3: CASGLLGQGTSHTYEQYF
V: TRBV7-2; J: TRBJ2-3; CDR3: CASSDYSTQYF
V: TRBV11-1; J: TRBJ2-3; CDR3: CASAIGGAHTDTQYF
V: TRBV20-1; J: TRBJ2-3; CDR3: CSVPNLDTQYF
V: TRBV20-1; J: TRBJ2-1; CDR3: CSAPMWLVDYEQFF
V: TRBV29-1; J: TRBJ1-3; CDR3: CSVEGGNALGNTIYF
V: TRBV6-5; J: TRBJ2-2; CDR3: CASSHPSGTTGELFF
V: TRBV20-1; J: TRBJ1-5; CDR3: CSASRGPGNQPQHF
V: TRBV5-4; J: TRBJ2-1; CDR3: CASSADPGRRTNEQFF
V: TRBV6-2/TRBV6-3; J: TRBJ2-7; CDR3: CASSAGQGVSDEQYF
V: TRBV28; J: TRBJ2-3; CDR3: CASSLGAGRTTDTQYF
V: TRBV28; J: TRBJ1-5; CDR3: CASSPTNQPQHF
V: TRBV18; J: TRBJ2-1; CDR3: CASYRTSGNYNEQFF
V: TRBV5-1; J: TRBJ2-7; CDR3: CASSSRTRGHGGEQYF
V: TRBV7-9; J: TRBJ2-1; CDR3: CASSSTSGKDEQFF
V: TRBV4-3; J: TRBJ2-3; CDR3: CASSQGAGAGDTQYF